What follows are 22 T cell receptor beta chains derived from one specimen sequenced in a study of shared clonotypes between healthy human individuals. Method: immunoSEQ multiplex PCR; TCRdb's copy keeps in-frame clones and lacks some. Of 2 million or so clones listed, about 95% are singletons. Terminally differentiated effector memory CD45RA+ cells were left out of the naive CD8 fraction, which was CD45RO-negative and positively selected for CCR7. Material for sequencing was naive CD8+ T cells sorted from blood. These receptors all stem from a man aged 18 to 30 in good health.

The genes are TRBV4-3 and TRBJ2-2; D is possibly TRBD1 or TRBD2 (5 bases each). The germline CDR1 and CDR2 sequences are LGHNA and YSLEER. This CDR3 has 15 residues. V shed 4 bases and J shed 2 bases, with 11 bases lying between them. CDR3 coding DNA: TGCGCCAGCAGCCCCGGGACCGGAAACACCGGGGAGCTGTTTTTT. Residues: CASSPGTGNTGELFF.

This clone was observed a few times. V and J are TRBV30 and TRBJ1-2, with D unclear. CDR1 and CDR2 from the germline V gene are GTSNPN and SVGIG (reference sequence). V shed 2 bases and J shed 5 bases, with 6 bases lying between them. The CDR3 length is 11 residues. The CDR3 coding sequence is TGTGCCTGGAGTACAGCGTATGGCTACACCTTC. It encodes CAWSTAYGYTF.

This chain connects TRBV2 to TRBJ2-5; tentative D call: TRBD1 (6 bases). CDR1 is SNHLY and CDR2 is FYNNEI in the germline V gene. V was cut by 6 bases and J by 1 base, with 9 bases left in between. This CDR3 contains 13 residues. CDR3 sequence reads: CASSSGAQETQYF. DNA of the CDR3: TGTGCCAGCAGCTCAGGGGCCCAAGAGACCCAGTACTTC.

The chain uses TRBV19 and TRBJ2-7, with D perhaps TRBD2 (6 bases). Germline lookup yields CDR1 LNHDA and CDR2 SQIVND (reference sequence). V was clipped by 5 bases and J by 2 bases, with 10 bases between them. The CDR3 contains 13 residues. The CDR3 is CASSDGSTYEQYF. The CDR3 DNA reads as TGTGCCAGTAGTGACGGGAGTACCTACGAGCAGTACTTC.

The chain has TRBV11-2 and TRBJ2-1; 8 nucleotides agree with TRBD2. Germline V gene sequence: CDR1 SGHAT, CDR2 FQNNGV. The length of the CDR3 is 17 residues. The ends lost 1 base at V and 8 bases at J; junction bases unmatched: 13. The CDR3 loop reads CASSLGRGENLYDEQFF. Written as DNA, the CDR3 is TGTGCCAGCAGCTTAGGGCGGGGGGAAAATCTTTACGATGAGCAGTTCTTC. The full variable domain, rest sourced from reference TRBV11-2 and TRBJ2-1, is EAGVAQSPRYKIIEKRQSVAFWCNPISGHATLYWYQQILGQGPKLLIQFQNNGVVDDSQLPKDRFSAERLKGVDSTLKIQPAKLEDSAVYLCASSLGRGENLYDEQFFGPGTRLTVL.

The chain combines TRBV9 with TRBJ2-1, with 8 bases identical to TRBD1. Germline loops: CDR1 SGDLS, CDR2 YYNGEE. The trim removed 3 bases at V and 7 bases at J, leaving 12 bases unmatched. The CDR3 runs 16 residues. The CDR3 protein is CASSARTGWTRNEQFF. The CDR3 nucleotides are TGTGCCAGCAGCGCGCGGACAGGGTGGACTCGGAATGAGCAGTTCTTC.

The chain employs TRBV18 and TRBJ2-2; 10 bases are shared with TRBD2. The V and J ends lost 10 bases and 10 bases, in that order; junction bases with no gene match: 12. CDR3 size: 14 residues. Germline V lookup: CDR1 KGHSH, CDR2 LQKENI. The chain's CDR3 is CATYALAGVEELFF. In DNA, the CDR3 is TGTGCCACCTATGCCCTAGCGGGAGTGGAGGAGCTGTTTTTT.

The chain is built from TRBV29-1 and TRBJ2-3; no firm D call. The V gene lost 8 bases and the J gene lost 2 bases, with 17 bases spanning the gap. The CDR3 spans 14 residues. Germline CDR1 and CDR2: SQVTM and ANQGSEA. CDR3 DNA sequence: TGCAGCTCTCGAGGTGGGGATCCCACAGATACGCAGTATTTT. Protein product: CSSRGGDPTDTQYF.

The chain joins TRBV6-6 to TRBJ2-7; 11 bases agree with TRBD2. The germline CDR1 and CDR2 sequences are MNHNY and SVGAGI (reference sequence). V lost 8 bases to trimming and J lost 4 bases; unmatched junction nucleotides: 4. CDR3 length: 13 residues. The chain's CDR3 is CASELAGEYEQYF. DNA for the CDR3: TGTGCCAGCGAACTAGCGGGAGAATACGAGCAGTACTTC.

With regard to this clone: In the same sample, other DNA sequences code for this CDR3. The V and J genes are TRBV2 and TRBJ2-7; weak D call: TRBD1 (6 bases). Germline lookup yields CDR1 SNHLY and CDR2 FYNNEI. V was pared by 0 bases and J by 1 base, with 10 bases between. The CDR3 sequence is 15 residues long. CDR3 amino acids: CASSEALDSSYEQYF. For the CDR3, the DNA is TGTGCCAGCAGTGAAGCGCTGGACAGTTCCTACGAGCAGTACTTC.

The chain combines TRBV27 with TRBJ2-1; 7 nucleotides align to TRBD2. The length of the CDR3 is 12 residues. Germline loops: CDR1 MNHEY, CDR2 SMNVEV (reference sequence). After removal of 6 bases from V and 6 bases from J, the junction contained 2 bases not matched to a gene. The CDR3 nucleotides read TGTGCCAGCAGACTAGCGAGCAATGAGCAGTTCTTC. It specifies CASRLASNEQFF.

The CDR3 is CASSWTGGDEAFF. The DNA for the CDR3 is TGTGCCAGCAGCTGGACAGGGGGTGATGAAGCTTTCTTT. The chain has TRBV9 and TRBJ1-1; the match to TRBD1 covers 10 bases. Germline assignment: CDR1 SGDLS and CDR2 YYNGEE. Unmatched junction bases numbered 4, after V lost 4 bases and J lost 7 bases. The CDR3 extends over 13 amino acids.

The V call is TRBV30, the J call TRBJ2-7; possible D gene TRBD2, 5 bases. V lost 4 bases and J 3 bases, leaving 16 bases between the germline ends. The CDR3 sequence is 14 residues long. Germline CDR1 reads GTSNPN; CDR2 reads SVGIG (reference sequence). The CDR3 coding sequence is TGTGCCTGGAAGAGGGCCTGGATTGACTACGAGCAGTACTTC. It encodes CAWKRAWIDYEQYF. Variable domain in full (rest from reference TRBV30 and TRBJ2-7): SQTIHQWPATLVQPVGSPLSLECTVEGTSNPNLYWYRQAAGRGLQLLFYSVGIGQISSEVPQNLSASRPQDRQFILSSKKLLLSDSGFYLCAWKRAWIDYEQYFGPGTRLTVT.

In regard to this clone: This sample includes further DNA sequences coding for the same CDR3. The chain employs TRBV29-1 and TRBJ2-7; 11 bases line up with TRBD1. CDR1 is SQVTM, CDR2 ANQGSEA, per germline. The CDR3 is 13 residues long. The V gene end was trimmed by 6 bases and the J gene end by 4 bases; junction bases not matched to a gene: 5. The CDR3, as DNA: TGCAGCGTATCCGGGACAGGGGGATACGAGCAGTACTTC. Its protein is CSVSGTGGYEQYF.

A word on this clone: The junction differs from germline at one of its ends, possibly a read error. The chain joins TRBV7-7 to TRBJ2-1; perhaps D is TRBD1 or TRBD2 (5 bases each). The CDR3 covers 15 residues. CDR1 and CDR2 from the germline V gene are SSHAT and FNYEAQ (reference sequence). CDR3 residues: CASSPGPNTHNEQFF. In DNA form, the CDR3 reads TGTGCTAGCAGCCCGGGACCGAATACGCATAATGAGCAGTTCTTC.

The rearrangement links TRBV4-3 to TRBJ2-1; 8 nucleotides align to TRBD2. Germline-derived CDR1 and CDR2 are LGHNA and YSLEER. CDR3 length equals 15 residues. With 1 base clipped from V and 1 base from J, the junction kept 0 bases outside the gene matches. CDR3 sequence (DNA): TGCGCCAGCAGCCAAGGCGGGGGGTCCTACAATGAGCAGTTCTTC. Translated, it gives CASSQGGGSYNEQFF.

This rearrangement joins TRBV7-9 to TRBJ1-2, with D perhaps matching TRBD1 (6 bases). This CDR3 has 12 amino acids. Germline lookup yields CDR1 SEHNR and CDR2 FQNEAQ (reference sequence). The ends were cut back, 7 bases at V and 6 bases at J, with 12 bases in the middle. CDR3 DNA sequence: TGTGCCAGCACCGCGGGGGCGGATGGCTACACCTTC. Translating it yields CASTAGADGYTF.

This chain's CDR3 is CASSLGQALNDEQFF. The CDR3 DNA reads as TGTGCCAGCAGCTTAGGCCAGGCCTTAAACGATGAGCAGTTCTTC. The gene calls are TRBV7-2 and TRBJ2-1; D remains unclear. Trimming removed 1 base from V and 8 bases from J, with 15 bases in between. Germline loops: CDR1 SGHTA, CDR2 FQGNSA. The CDR3 consists of 15 residues.

This chain uses TRBV30 with TRBJ1-4; D perhaps matches TRBD1 (5 bases). V lost 1 base and J 13 bases, leaving 10 bases between the germline ends. The germline V gene encodes CDR1 GTSNPN and CDR2 SVGIG (reference sequence). The CDR3 consists of 11 residues. Here the CDR3 reads CAWSAPGVLFF. CDR3 bases: TGTGCCTGGAGTGCCCCGGGGGTACTGTTTTTT.

The chain is built from TRBV11-3 and TRBJ2-7, with D unclear. The CDR3 consists of 13 residues. Trimming removed 5 bases from V and 7 bases from J, with 15 bases in between. Germline V gives CDR1 SGHNT, CDR2 YENEEA. In DNA, the CDR3 is TGTGCCAGCAGCAGAGGAACCGCTGGAGAGCAGTACTTC. It is translated as CASSRGTAGEQYF.

This chain connects TRBV7-8 to TRBJ2-7, with 8 nucleotides matching TRBD1. CDR3 length: 16 amino acids. CDR1 is SGHVS, CDR2 FQNEAQ, per germline. V was clipped by 2 bases and J by 2 bases; unmatched bases: 8. CDR3 residues: CASSLRTGTGPYEQYF. CDR3 nucleotides: TGTGCCAGCAGCTTAAGGACCGGGACAGGCCCCTACGAGCAGTACTTC.

Of note for this clone: At the DNA level, this CDR3 is encoded by other sequences in the same sample as well. The chain uses TRBV6-5 and TRBJ2-7, with a tentative D call TRBD1 (5 bases). Germline V lookup: CDR1 MNHEY, CDR2 SVGAGI. Trimming pared 0 bases from V and 2 bases from J, leaving 5 bases between. This CDR3 region has 13 residues. The CDR3 DNA reads TGTGCCAGCAGTTACTCAGGGGCCTACGAGCAGTACTTC. Its translation: CASSYSGAYEQYF.